This TCR beta chain was retrieved from a study of cytomegalovirus exposure and HLA in healthy donors (dated 2017 in TCRdb). The study in broad terms: According to an earlier analysis of a few hundred of the donors, about 179 million T cells yielded roughly 110 million unique TCR beta sequences and around 300 Gb of sequence data. In addition to the first cohort of about 650 subjects, a separate validation cohort of 130 or so different subjects was used. To predict cytomegalovirus infection status, the study brought together high-throughput TCR immunosequencing, statistical association of individual TCRs with disease status, and machine learning. Five DR-DQ haplotypes were treated as single units for association and clustering because of strong linkage in the cohort. Among 300 to 450 genotyped donors of the cohort, an average of 235,054 unique TCR beta nucleotide sequences were sequenced per donor, about a sixth of them non-productive. Genome-wide SNP genotypes for about 65% of the roughly 670 donors were used in a later genetic analysis, which treated that subset as a discovery cohort. Every discovery cohort repertoire had been produced on one sequencing platform. Typing coverage varied by locus: roughly 629-640 donors for A, B, C, DRB1 and DQB1; roughly 500 for DQA1; around 570 for DPA1; approximately 470 for DPB1. About 280 gigabases of sequencing data and roughly 81 million unique TCR sequences made up an early release that covered over 550 HLA-typed donors. The study profiled the T cell repertoires of 500 to 800 subjects by immunosequencing and related them to cytomegalovirus serostatus. To study patterns of TCR occurrence, a later analysis re-analyzed previously published TCR beta repertoires from 600 to 750 donors and added high-resolution HLA genotyping. Donor age, sex, ethnicity and CMV serostatus were compiled alongside the repertoire data. Class I and class II HLA loci were covered by the typing at four-digit resolution. Rather than using new phenotypic data, the later analysis identified candidate immune exposures from TCR beta sequences and from how often those sequences occurred across donors. The study aimed to test whether cataloging public T cell receptors could reveal signatures of past pathogen exposure. In an earlier analysis of about 590 of the donors, high-throughput TCR beta sequencing was used to judge whether each TCR beta V gene segment behaved as functional or pseudogenic. Among the roughly 370 genotyped donors, about 83% belonged to the genetic ancestry cluster associated with self-reported Caucasian donors. Beyond this particular receptor, the publication reports: An earlier analysis of around 600 of the donors showed that most TCR beta V segments appeared in productive rearrangements either about 87% or about 30% of the time, which broadly matched IMGT annotations. CMV serostatus was the only immune exposure information available for the cohort. Most CMV-associated TCR beta chains appeared to be HLA-restricted in a later analysis, and the HLA associations seemed to be driven largely by CMV exposure. In a later analysis, HLA-associated TCR beta chains were found to be more clonally expanded and to have lower generation probabilities than equally common non-associated chains. A later genetic analysis reported fewer N-insertions in productive TCRs among donors in an Asian-associated ancestry cluster than the roughly 670-donor mean. In vitro tests confirmed that three of the cytomegalovirus-associated TCR beta chains recognize cytomegalovirus antigens. In a later analysis, the rate of TCR association differed among HLA loci, with DRB1 alleles having the most associated TCRs and HLA-C alleles having the fewest. When HLA alleles, especially DR and DQ, strongly co-occurred, attributing TCR associations to individual alleles was difficult. V-gene and J-gene trimming of TCR beta chains was associated with a missense DCLRE1C variant in a later genetic analysis, and the association was replicated in an independent cohort. A further reported finding was that TCR beta sequences accurately predicted the HLA-A and HLA-B alleles for most subjects in the first cohort. The presence/absence analyses assumed that sequencing depth was roughly uniform across donors, and that assumption may not be true. In both the original and validation cohorts, the classifier was reported to diagnose cytomegalovirus status with high specificity and sensitivity. While some public TCRs were present in many individuals, most TCR sequences turned up only very rarely across donors. Because HLA typing was missing for some donors at each locus, association tests included only the typed subset. Some IMGT-functional V segments, including TRBV6-2 and TRBV6-3, could not be distinguished by the 87-base-pair reads and were therefore excluded. In the study, 150 to 200 TCR beta chains were listed as associated with cytomegalovirus. A group of highly shared sequence variants was considered likely to be a technical artifact of the sequencing pipeline. Linkage disequilibrium might explain the correlated functional status among segregating V segments, but an unknown experimental factor could not be ruled out. In a later analysis, 15,000 to 20,000 TCR beta sequences were associated with specific HLA alleles at a false discovery rate of 0.05. This cohort had only TCR beta chains sequenced, and the lack of alpha or paired-chain data limited which features could be detected. Several of the top co-occurrence clusters appeared to be linked to parvovirus B19, influenza, CMV and Epstein-Barr virus, according to a later analysis. The authors suggested that the approach could potentially be extended to other disease states and immunological phenotypes. Because counts were too low, fewer than 20 rarely observed V segments, including chromosome 9 orphons, were excluded from the earlier analysis of some 540 of the donors.

Library creation used the immunoSEQ multiplex PCR assay. The multiplex PCR relied on a mix of 60 forward primers for TCR Vbeta segments and 13 reverse primers for TCR Jbeta segments. The CDR3 region of rearranged TCR beta genes was amplified from genomic DNA by a multiplex PCR assay. On the Illumina HiSeq System, the amplified TCR beta libraries were sequenced as 87-base-pair reads. The authors' pipeline ran thus. A later analysis counted tens of millions of unique TCR beta chains across the 550 to 750 repertoires, and roughly 10 million of these chains were shared by at least two donors. A nearest-neighbor algorithm error-corrected the raw reads and collapsed the reads into unique sequences, merging closely related sequences to remove PCR and sequencing errors. V, D and J gene segments were assigned by aligning CDR3 sequences to IMGT reference sequences. Each retained sequence needed at least a six-nucleotide match to both a V gene segment and a J gene segment. Rearrangements were called productive when the CDR3 lacked stop codons and stayed in frame with V and J; all others were non-productive. CDR3 was defined according to IMGT convention as the region running from the second conserved V-encoded cysteine to the conserved J-encoded phenylalanine. The earlier analysis of about 610 of the donors excluded sequences that lacked an unambiguous match to a single V gene segment. In an earlier analysis of around 600 of the donors, V segments were called functional above 56.7% productive rearrangements and were called segregating when the between-donor standard deviation exceeded 5%. A statistical classification framework was developed to diagnose cytomegalovirus status using the catalog of TCR beta chain sequences. In a later analysis, V and J genes were assigned by comparing TCR nucleotide sequences against IMGT/GENE-DB human TR gene sequences. The TCRdist pipeline was used in a later analysis to assign CDR3 sequences and most-parsimonious VDJ recombination scenarios. In a later analysis, every TCR beta chain was defined by the combination of its CDR3 amino acid sequence and its V-gene family, and reads without a unique V-gene family were dropped. To address suspected cross-contamination and a sequencing artifact, a later analysis removed a few hundred highly shared, low-generation-probability nucleotide sequences. For each public chain, a later analysis derived a clonal expansion index from normalized ranks of inferred template counts within each repertoire. In a later analysis, generation probabilities were computed with a VDJ recombination model fitted to out-of-frame rearrangements, and the resulting probabilities were checked against IGoR. Hypergeometric tests were used in a later analysis to score TCR-TCR, TCR-HLA and TCR-CMV co-occurrence, with a repertoire-size bias correction applied to the TCR pairs. A later analysis estimated false discovery rates by permuting HLA or CMV assignments 20 times. In a later analysis, co-occurring TCRs were grouped using DBSCAN, with TCRdist sequence similarity added in when clustering inside HLA-allele-positive subsets. Repertoires with fewer than 30,000 or more than 120,000 public chains were left out of co-occurrence clustering, as were about 5 repertoires with anomalous nucleotide sharing. TCRdb limited this immuneACCESS table to in-frame rearrangements with V and J called. A share of clones is missing; checked studies link under half to unresolved V genes, and the rest is unexplained. D and trimming come from the DNA, and the V and J calls and clone size come from that table. For this sample there are some 130,000 clones; more than 65% appear just once. About 4.3% of the sample lies in the top ten.

Regarding this clone: The antigen it binds to is not known. Per-nucleotide qualities are absent, and no much larger clonotype sits a single base away.

The CDR3 goes from the cysteine to the phenylalanine over 14 residues. Here the CDR3 DNA is all that survives: 42 bases in frame from base 1. CDR1 and CDR2 are drawn from the germline V gene: KGHSH, LQKENI. V ends up 3 bases short and J 12 bases short, with an unmatched junction base count of 11. The cohort comprised some 730 healthy bone marrow donors. All cohort members were sampled while nominally healthy, although unrecorded immune exposures were likely present. The donor was CMV seropositive and belonged to the group of 250 to 350 seropositive cohort members. A peripheral blood sample was collected from each donor, and TCR beta sequencing was performed on peripheral blood mononuclear cells. The Qiagen DNeasy Blood Extraction Kit was used to extract genomic DNA from the blood cell samples.

The receptor comes from a male donor in good health and CMV-seropositive. Sequencing was performed on PBMCs. The chain is encoded by TRBV18 joined to TRBJ2-1, and TRBD2 matches 7 of the central bases. The nucleotide sequence reads TGTGCCAGCTCACCGACACAGGACGGCGGGGGGCAGTTCTTC. Its amino acids are CASSPTQDGGGQFF.